The clone carrying this TCR beta chain was seen once. Trimming cost V 2 bases and J 8 bases, with 10 bases left between them. The length of the CDR3 is 13 residues. Germline lookup yields CDR1 SEHNR and CDR2 FQNEAQ (reference sequence). Original handling: Amplification from reference gene primers served as the basis for estimated nucleated cell counts. The protocol was immunoSEQ multiplex PCR, while the TCRdb copy is restricted to in-frame clones and leaves out a portion. V and J calls and clone size follow that table, whereas D and trimming were derived from the DNA. The data show some 290,000 clones, 86% seen once. This sample is part of a study of blood T cell repertoires in COVID-19. Study summary: Material from acute and convalescent COVID-19 was sourced from the United States, Italy and Spain.

The gene calls are TRBV7-9 and TRBJ2-1; no firm D call. This clonotype originated in a young man with active or convalescent COVID-19. The material sequenced was peripheral blood. For the CDR3, the DNA is TGTGCCAGCAGCTTATCCCTCGTTGATGAGCAGTTCTTC. Protein product: CASSLSLVDEQFF.